This TCR beta chain emerged from a study of breast tumors, draining lymph nodes, adjacent tissues. The CDR3 length is 15 residues. From germline, CDR1 is SGDLS and CDR2 YYNGEE. J was trimmed by 3 bases and V by 4 bases; bases with no gene match: 6. This clonotype was counted many times. TCRdb fed the multiplex PCR reads into MiXCR, producing one record per CDR3 protein. The sample holds 20,000 to 25,000 distinct CDR3 sequences, around 25% seen once. The TCR originated in a female donor with breast cancer. Some clones in this sample may be carry-over from other donors' samples. The chain combines TRBV9 with TRBJ2-3; TRBD2 matches 9 bases. The sample taken for sequencing was breast tumor tissue. The CDR3 region has the DNA TGTGCCAGCAGCCGAGCGGGAGGCATAACAGATACGCAGTATTTT. It translates to CASSRAGGITDTQYF.